Sequencing of this T cell receptor (beta chain) was carried out in a study of blood T cell repertoires in COVID-19. Study-wide background: There were acute and convalescent COVID-19 samples, and they came from the United States, Italy and Spain. Nucleic acid was either cDNA or gDNA, and it came from T cells, B-cell-depleted T cells, or PBMCs.

Per the study methods: Quantification of nucleated cells was approximated via reference gene primer amplification. Method: immunoSEQ multiplex PCR; TCRdb's copy keeps in-frame clones and lacks some. V and J calls and clone size are given by that table; D and trimming were obtained from the DNA. The table records tens of thousands of clones, 88% of them present only once. Unmatched junction bases numbered 0, after V lost 5 bases and J lost 1 base. This CDR3 has 13 residues. Germline CDR1 MNHEY, CDR2 SMNVEV (reference sequence). The source of this sequence is a human donor in a cohort sampled during active COVID-19. The chain carries TRBV27 and TRBJ1-1; 8 nucleotides align to TRBD1. Sequenced: peripheral blood. CDR3 loop: CASSTGGNTEAFF. CDR3 nucleotide sequence: TGTGCCAGCAGTACAGGGGGGAACACTGAAGCTTTCTTT.